This T cell receptor (beta chain) was retrieved from a study of T cells after yellow fever vaccination. This clonotype was counted at least ten times. TCRdb redid the calling of the 5' RACE reads with MiXCR, one entry per CDR3 protein. The sample holds 130,000 or so distinct CDR3 sequences, 12% to 15% seen once. With 3 bases removed from V and 2 bases from J, the gap between germline ends came to 11 bases. Germline V gives CDR1 DFQATT, CDR2 SNEGSKA (reference sequence). The CDR3 length is 14 residues. The sequence came from a man younger than 35 who received the YFV17D yellow fever vaccine. Sequenced here: CD8+ T cells sorted from PBMCs, sampled 5 days after the yellow fever booster vaccination. The chain links TRBV20-1 to TRBJ2-1; D may correspond to TRBD1 or TRBD2 (6 bases each). The CDR3 spells CSASGRGPYNEQFF. In nucleotides, the CDR3 is TGCAGTGCTAGTGGTCGGGGGCCCTACAATGAGCAGTTCTTC.